A selection of T cell receptor beta chains follows, all from one sample in a study of shared clonotypes between healthy human individuals. The assay was immunoSEQ multiplex PCR, and TCRdb's table has in-frame clones only and misses some. Counted here are 2 million to 3 million clones, just over 90% occurring once; the ten biggest clones make up over 0.12%. The sample consisted of naive CD4+ T cells sorted from blood. The receptors originated from a man between 18 and 35 years old in good health. CDR3s include the opening cysteine and the closing phenylalanine or tryptophan. D genes are given only for firm matches. Size is stated for part of the rows, as once, few or many counts, or as a class when the clone is expanded.

v_gene,j_gene,d_gene,abundance,CDR3nt,CDR3aa
TRBV7-6,TRBJ2-3,TRBD2,.,TGTGCCAGCAGCCTTGGACTAGCGGGGGGTCCCAGCCAGTATTTT,CASSLGLAGGPSQYF
TRBV19,TRBJ2-5,.,.,TGTGCCAGTACCCGACAGGGAGGAGAGACCCAGTACTTC,CASTRQGGETQYF
TRBV5-1,TRBJ2-3,.,.,TGCGCCAGCAGCTTGGCCCGGCCAACCACAGATACGCAGTATTTT,CASSLARPTTDTQYF
TRBV27,TRBJ2-2,.,.,TGTGCCAGCAGTCCCGACCGGTTCGGCGGGGAGCTGTTTTTT,CASSPDRFGGELFF
TRBV19,TRBJ2-7,.,.,TGTGCCAGTAGTATGCAACCCCAAAGATTCTACGAGCAGTACTTC,CASSMQPQRFYEQYF
TRBV14,TRBJ1-1,.,.,TGTGCCAGCAGCCCCCTAGGGTCGGGGATGAACACTGAAGCTTTCTTT,CASSPLGSGMNTEAFF
TRBV7-6,TRBJ2-1,.,once,TGTGCCAGCAGCTCGGTCGAGAATGAGCAGTTCTTC,CASSSVENEQFF
TRBV30,TRBJ2-7,.,.,TGTGCCTGGAACAAGGGAGACAGGAGCTTCTACGAGCAGTACTTC,CAWNKGDRSFYEQYF
TRBV19,TRBJ2-7,TRBD1,once,TGTGCCAGTAGTACCAAGACAGGGGCGACCTACGAGCAGTACTTC,CASSTKTGATYEQYF
TRBV6-6,TRBJ1-1,.,once,TGTGCCAGCAGTCGGCCCTCAATCATGAACACTGAAGCTTTCTTT,CASSRPSIMNTEAFF
TRBV28,TRBJ1-5,.,once,TGTGCCAGCAGTCGATTACTGGGGGGCTTAAGCAATCAGCCCCAGCATTTT,CASSRLLGGLSNQPQHF
TRBV7-2,TRBJ2-5,TRBD2,.,TGTGCCAGCAGCTTACGGCGGGGGGGCCAAGAGACCCAGTACTTC,CASSLRRGGQETQYF